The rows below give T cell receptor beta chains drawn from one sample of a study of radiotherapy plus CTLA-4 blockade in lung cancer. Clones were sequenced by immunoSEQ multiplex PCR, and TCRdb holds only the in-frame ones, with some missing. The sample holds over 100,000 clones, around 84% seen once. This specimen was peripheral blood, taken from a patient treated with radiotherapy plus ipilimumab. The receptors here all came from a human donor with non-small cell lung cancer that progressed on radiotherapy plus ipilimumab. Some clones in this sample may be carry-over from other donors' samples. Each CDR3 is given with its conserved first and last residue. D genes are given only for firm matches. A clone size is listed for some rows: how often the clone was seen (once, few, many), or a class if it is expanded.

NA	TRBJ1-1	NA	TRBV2	CASSNSPEAFF	TGTGCCAGCAGTAACAGCCCTGAAGCTTTCTTT
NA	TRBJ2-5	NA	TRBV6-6	CASSSRGQNQETQYF	TGTGCCAGCAGTTCCCGAGGACAGAACCAAGAGACCCAGTACTTC
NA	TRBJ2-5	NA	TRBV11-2	CASSLVGETQYF	TGTGCCAGCAGCTTAGTAGGGGAGACCCAGTACTTC
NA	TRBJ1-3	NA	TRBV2	CASSIQGDGNTIYF	TGTGCCAGCAGTATTCAAGGGGATGGAAACACCATATATTTT
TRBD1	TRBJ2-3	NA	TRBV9	CASSKGPTGYTDTQYF	TGTGCCAGCAGCAAAGGTCCGACAGGGTACACAGATACGCAGTATTTT
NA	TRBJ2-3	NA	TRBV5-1	CASSLVPHTDTQYF	TGCGCCAGCAGCTTGGTCCCACACACAGATACGCAGTATTTT
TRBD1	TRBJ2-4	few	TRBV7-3	CASSPQPGQGARNIQYF	TGTGCCAGCAGCCCCCAACCGGGACAGGGGGCTAGGAACATTCAGTACTTC
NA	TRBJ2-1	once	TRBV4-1	CASSQGVVSGDEQFF	TGCGCCAGCAGCCAAGGTGTAGTTAGTGGCGATGAGCAGTTCTTC
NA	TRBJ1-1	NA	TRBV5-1	CASSSDRLNTEAFF	TGCGCCAGCAGCTCCGACAGGCTGAACACTGAAGCTTTCTTT
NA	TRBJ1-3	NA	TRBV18	CASSPLLVTTGSGNTIYF	TGTGCCAGCTCACCACTGTTGGTGACCACCGGATCTGGAAACACCATATATTTT
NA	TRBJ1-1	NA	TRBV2	CASRLEASRRDTEAFF	TGTGCCAGCAGACTTGAGGCGTCCCGGCGGGACACTGAAGCTTTCTTT
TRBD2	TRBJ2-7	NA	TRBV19	CASAGTSVPYEQYF	TGTGCCAGTGCCGGGACTAGCGTGCCCTACGAGCAGTACTTC
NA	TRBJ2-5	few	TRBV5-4	CASSFGGETQYF	TGTGCCAGCAGCTTTGGGGGGGAGACCCAGTACTTC
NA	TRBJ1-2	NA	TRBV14	CASSLTDSVYGYTF	TGTGCCAGCAGCCTAACTGACAGCGTCTATGGCTACACCTTC
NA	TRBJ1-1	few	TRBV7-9	CASSLGAGAPNTEAFF	TGTGCCAGCAGCTTAGGGGCGGGGGCCCCGAACACTGAAGCTTTCTTT
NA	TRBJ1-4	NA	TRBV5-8	CASSRGQTATNEKLFF	TGTGCCAGCAGCAGGGGACAAACCGCAACTAATGAAAAACTGTTTTTT
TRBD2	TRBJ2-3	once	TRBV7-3	CASSLTGSGVTDTQYF	TGTGCCAGCAGCTTAACGGGTAGCGGGGTTACAGATACGCAGTATTTT
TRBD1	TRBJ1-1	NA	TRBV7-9	CASKKPGQKNTEAFF	TGTGCCAGCAAAAAACCGGGACAGAAGAACACTGAAGCTTTCTTT
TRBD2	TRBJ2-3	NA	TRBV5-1	CASSGLAGATDTQYF	TGCGCCAGCAGCGGACTAGCGGGGGCCACAGATACGCAGTATTTT
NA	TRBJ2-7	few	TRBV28	CATETSRSYEQYF	TGTGCCACCGAGACTAGTAGGTCCTACGAGCAGTACTTC
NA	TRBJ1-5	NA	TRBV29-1	CSVVVQVDQPQHF	TGCAGCGTTGTGGTACAGGTAGATCAGCCCCAGCATTTT
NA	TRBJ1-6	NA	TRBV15	CATSRGVQRDNSPLHF	TGTGCCACCAGCAGAGGAGTACAAAGAGATAATTCACCCCTCCACTTT
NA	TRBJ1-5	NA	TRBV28	CASTADGGARNQPQHF	TGTGCCAGCACCGCCGATGGGGGGGCGCGGAATCAGCCCCAGCATTTT
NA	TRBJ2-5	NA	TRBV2	CASTGGPRETQYF	TGTGCCAGCACTGGGGGGCCGAGAGAGACCCAGTACTTC
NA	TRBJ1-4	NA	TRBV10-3	CAISPAKEKLFF	TGTGCCATCAGCCCCGCAAAGGAAAAACTGTTTTTT
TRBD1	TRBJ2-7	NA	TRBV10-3	CAISDRGDRLYEQYF	TGTGCCATCAGTGACCGAGGGGACAGACTTTACGAGCAGTACTTC
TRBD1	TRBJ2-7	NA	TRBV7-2	CASSPGTGVAYEQYF	TGTGCCAGCAGCCCAGGGACAGGGGTCGCCTACGAGCAGTACTTC
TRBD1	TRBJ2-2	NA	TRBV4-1	CASSLDRADGTGELFF	TGCGCCAGCAGTTTGGACAGGGCCGATGGCACCGGGGAGCTGTTTTTT
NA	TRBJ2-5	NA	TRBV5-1	CASSTRPGQGMETQYF	TGCGCCAGCAGCACCCGCCCCGGACAAGGGATGGAGACCCAGTACTTC
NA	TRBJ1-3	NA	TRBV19	CASTDGRPLSGNTIYF	TGTGCCAGTACCGACGGCCGGCCACTCTCTGGAAACACCATATATTTT
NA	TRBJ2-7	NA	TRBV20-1	CSAISPYEQYF	TGCAGTGCTATTTCCCCCTACGAGCAGTACTTC
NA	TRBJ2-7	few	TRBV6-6	CASSYSGEGVYEQYF	TGTGCCAGCAGTTACTCTGGGGAGGGGGTCTACGAGCAGTACTTC
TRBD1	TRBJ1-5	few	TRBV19	CASTSLSRGRGNQPQHF	TGTGCCAGTACCTCCCTTTCCAGGGGGCGCGGCAATCAGCCCCAGCATTTT
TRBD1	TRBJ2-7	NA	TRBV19	CASSIPGQGILYF	TGTGCCAGTAGTATACCGGGACAGGGGATCTTATACTTC
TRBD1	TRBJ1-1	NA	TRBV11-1	CASSAPRSGGLFGTEAFF	TGTGCCAGCAGCGCTCCTAGGTCAGGGGGCTTGTTTGGCACTGAAGCTTTCTTT
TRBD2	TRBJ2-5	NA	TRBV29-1	CSVPRGGAGLQETQYF	TGCAGCGTTCCAAGGGGCGGAGCGGGACTCCAAGAGACCCAGTACTTC
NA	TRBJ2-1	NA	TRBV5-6	CASSLAAGFSLDEQFF	TGTGCCAGCAGCTTGGCCGCTGGGTTTTCTTTAGATGAGCAGTTCTTC
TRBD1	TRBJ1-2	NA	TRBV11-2	CASSLGPGQGYGYTF	TGTGCCAGCAGCTTAGGCCCCGGACAGGGTTATGGCTACACCTTC
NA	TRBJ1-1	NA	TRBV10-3	CAISDAGIGTEAFF	TGTGCCATCAGTGACGCAGGGATTGGCACTGAAGCTTTCTTT
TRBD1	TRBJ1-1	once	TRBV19	CASSIGEDRGLGTEAFF	TGTGCCAGTAGTATAGGTGAGGACAGGGGGTTGGGCACTGAAGCTTTCTTT
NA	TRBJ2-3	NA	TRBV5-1	CASRRDIRSTDTQYF	TGCGCCAGCAGGAGGGACATAAGAAGCACAGATACGCAGTATTTT
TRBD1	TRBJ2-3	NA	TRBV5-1	CASSAGQGTDTQYF	TGCGCCAGCAGCGCAGGACAGGGGACCGATACGCAGTATTTT
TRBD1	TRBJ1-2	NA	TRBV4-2	CASSQAGQGVFFGAGYAF	TGTGCCAGCAGCCAAGCCGGACAGGGGGTTTTTTTTGGGGCGGGCTACGCCTTC
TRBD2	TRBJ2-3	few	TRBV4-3	CASSQVSGVSTDTQYF	TGCGCCAGCAGCCAAGTTAGCGGGGTTAGCACAGATACGCAGTATTTT
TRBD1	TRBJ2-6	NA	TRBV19	CASSILPGTGFSGANVLTF	TGTGCCAGTAGTATCCTCCCCGGGACAGGGTTCTCTGGGGCCAACGTCCTGACTTTC
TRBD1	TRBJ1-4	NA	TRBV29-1	CSVEARGREKLFF	TGCAGCGTTGAAGCCAGGGGGCGGGAAAAACTGTTTTTT
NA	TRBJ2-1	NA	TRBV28	CASSPPDNYNEQFF	TGTGCCAGCAGTCCTCCGGACAACTACAATGAGCAGTTCTTC
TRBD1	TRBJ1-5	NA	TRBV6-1	CASSVPGQGALYSNQPQHF	TGTGCCAGCAGTGTCCCGGGACAGGGAGCCCTCTATAGCAATCAGCCCCAGCATTTT